This T cell receptor (beta chain) was documented in a study of shared clonotypes between healthy human individuals. Broader study findings: Tissue TCR repertoires likely differ from these blood-only repertoires.

An assay was performed, and its level was deep. The assay was immunoSEQ multiplex PCR, and TCRdb's table has in-frame clones only and misses some. The repertoire holds 2,500,000 or so clones, with 80% to 95% as singletons. The CDR3 is made up of 13 amino acids. Germline V CDR1 and CDR2: MDHEN, SYDVKM. Deletions cut 10 bases from V and 3 bases from J, with 15 bases between. To note about this clone: Antigen unknown.

Sequenced material: naive CD4+ T cells from PBMCs. Indicated subset: CD45RA+ positively selected. The clonotype was recovered from a man in his late teens or twenties in good health. Some clones in this sample may be carry-over from other donors' samples. This sequence joins TRBV28 and TRBJ1-1; D is uncertain. CDR3 region: CAIHKMGYTEAFF. Written as DNA, the CDR3 is TGTGCCATACATAAAATGGGGTACACTGAAGCTTTCTTT.